Listed below are T cell receptor beta chains from one sample, sequenced in a study of shared clonotypes between healthy human individuals. TCRdb's copy holds only in-frame clones and misses some; the assay was immunoSEQ multiplex PCR. Of some 2.4 million clones in the sample, approximately 93% are singletons; the top ten hold approximately 0.37%. Sequences were obtained from naive CD4+ T cells from PBMCs. The receptor source for this set is a man aged 18 to 30 in good health. Some clones in this sample may be carry-over from other donors' samples. The CDR3 runs from the conserved cysteine through the conserved F or W. D genes are given only for firm matches. A clone size is listed for some rows: how often the clone was seen (once, few, many), or a class if it is expanded.

.	TRBV28	TRBJ2-7	.	TGTGCCAGCAGTTCCCCCGCGGAGGGAATCTACGAGCAGTACTTC	CASSSPAEGIYEQYF
.	TRBV7-2	TRBJ2-7	.	TGTGCCAGCAGCTTAGATGGGAGAGGTAACGAGCAGTACTTC	CASSLDGRGNEQYF
few	TRBV6-5	TRBJ1-5	.	TGTGCCAGCAGTCACAGGGAGGCTCAGCCCCAGCATTTT	CASSHREAQPQHF
.	TRBV10-3	TRBJ2-3	TRBD2	TGTGCCACCCGGACCCGACTAGCGGGAGTTACAGATACGCAGTATTTT	CATRTRLAGVTDTQYF
.	TRBV7-2	TRBJ2-7	.	TGTGCCAGCAGCTCAGACGGGTGGCGCGAGCAGTACTTC	CASSSDGWREQYF
.	TRBV18	TRBJ2-2	.	TGTGCCAGCTCGACCACCGGGGAGCTGTTTTTT	CASSTTGELFF
.	TRBV19	TRBJ2-2	.	TGTGCCAGTAGTATCCGGGACCAGATGGTCGGGGAGCTGTTTTTT	CASSIRDQMVGELFF
.	TRBV5-1	TRBJ2-3	.	TGCGCCAGCAGCGAGAGAACCTACACAGATACGCAGTATTTT	CASSERTYTDTQYF
.	TRBV28	TRBJ2-1	.	TGTGCCAGCAGTCTCTACCGTCAAGGGCAGTTCTTC	CASSLYRQGQFF
once	TRBV5-1	TRBJ2-5	.	TGCGCCAGCAGCCCCGAACCGGGTAGGGGGTCTTGGTCGGAGACCCAGTACTTC	CASSPEPGRGSWSETQYF
once	TRBV11-2	TRBJ1-1	.	TGTGCCAGCAGCTTATTTTGGGGGGGCAGAAGAGTAGGGAACACTGAAGCTTTCTTT	CASSLFWGGRRVGNTEAFF
few	TRBV18	TRBJ2-7	TRBD1	TGTGCCAGCTCACCGGGGACAGACTACGAGCAGTACTTC	CASSPGTDYEQYF
.	TRBV30	TRBJ1-2	.	TGTGCCTGGAGTGTAAGTTCCGAGGGACGTAATGGCTACACCTTC	CAWSVSSEGRNGYTF
.	TRBV5-5	TRBJ1-2	.	TGTGCCAGCAGCTTGGGAGGCAGGGAGTATGGCTACACCTTC	CASSLGGREYGYTF
once	TRBV7-9	TRBJ1-6	.	TGTGCCAGCAGCTTGGGGCTGGGGGTAAATTCACCCCTCCACTTT	CASSLGLGVNSPLHF
.	TRBV4-1	TRBJ2-3	.	TGCGCCAGCAGCCAAGTACACAGGGACAACACAGATACGCAGTATTTT	CASSQVHRDNTDTQYF
.	TRBV5-1	TRBJ2-3	.	TGCGCCAGCAGATACCCGGGGACTTCCACAGATACGCAGTATTTT	CASRYPGTSTDTQYF
once	TRBV9	TRBJ2-2	TRBD1	TGTGCCAGCAGCGGACAGGGCGGCACCGGGGAGCTGTTTTTT	CASSGQGGTGELFF
.	TRBV18	TRBJ1-4	.	TGTGCCAGCTCACCACAGGTCTCAGGAGAAAAACTGTTTTTT	CASSPQVSGEKLFF
.	TRBV5-1	TRBJ2-3	.	TGCGCCAGCAGCCCCACCAAGGGGGGGAGTAGCACAGATACGCAGTATTTT	CASSPTKGGSSTDTQYF
.	TRBV4-3	TRBJ2-7	.	TGCGCCAGCAGCCAAGGTATACAGCCTTACGAGCAGTACTTC	CASSQGIQPYEQYF
once	TRBV28	TRBJ2-3	.	TGTGCCAGCAGTCAGGGGGGTTCTAGCACAGATACGCAGTATTTT	CASSQGGSSTDTQYF
.	TRBV19	TRBJ1-5	.	TGTGCCAGTAGTATAGATTACTTTCAGGGGCTGGGGGTCCAGCCCCAGCATTTT	CASSIDYFQGLGVQPQHF